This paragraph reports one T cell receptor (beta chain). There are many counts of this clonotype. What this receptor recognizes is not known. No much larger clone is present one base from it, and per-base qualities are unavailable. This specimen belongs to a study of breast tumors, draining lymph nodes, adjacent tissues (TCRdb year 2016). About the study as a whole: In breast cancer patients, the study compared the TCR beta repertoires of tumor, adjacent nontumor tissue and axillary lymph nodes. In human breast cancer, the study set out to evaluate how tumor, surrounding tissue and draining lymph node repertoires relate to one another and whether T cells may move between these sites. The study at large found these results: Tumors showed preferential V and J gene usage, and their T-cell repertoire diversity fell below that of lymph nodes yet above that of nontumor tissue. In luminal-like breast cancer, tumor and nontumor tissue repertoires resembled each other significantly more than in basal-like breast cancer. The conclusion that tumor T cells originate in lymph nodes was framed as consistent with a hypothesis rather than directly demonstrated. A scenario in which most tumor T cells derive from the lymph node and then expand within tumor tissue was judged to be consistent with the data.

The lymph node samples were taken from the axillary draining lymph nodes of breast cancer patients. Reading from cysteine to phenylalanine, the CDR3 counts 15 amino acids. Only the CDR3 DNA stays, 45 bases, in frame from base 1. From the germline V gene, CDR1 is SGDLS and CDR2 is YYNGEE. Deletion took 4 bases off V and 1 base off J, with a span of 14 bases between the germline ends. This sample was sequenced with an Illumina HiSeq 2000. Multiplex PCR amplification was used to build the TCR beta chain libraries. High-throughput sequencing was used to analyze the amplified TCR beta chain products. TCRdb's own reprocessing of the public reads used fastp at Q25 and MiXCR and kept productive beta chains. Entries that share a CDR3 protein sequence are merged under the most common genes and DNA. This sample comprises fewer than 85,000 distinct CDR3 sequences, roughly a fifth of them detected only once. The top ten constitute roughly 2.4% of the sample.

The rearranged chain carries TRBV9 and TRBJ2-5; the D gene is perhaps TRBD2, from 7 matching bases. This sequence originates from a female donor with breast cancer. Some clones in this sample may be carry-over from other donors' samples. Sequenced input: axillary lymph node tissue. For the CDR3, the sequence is CASSSRGGSQETQYF. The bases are TGTGCCAGCAGCTCTAGGGGGGGGTCCCAAGAGACCCAGTACTTC.